This TCR beta chain appears in the sequencing data of a study of blood T cell repertoires in COVID-19. The V and J ends lost 0 bases and 5 bases respectively, with 14 bases between them. This CDR3 comprises 16 residues. In germline, CDR1 is SGHRS, CDR2 YFSETQ. Clones were read by immunoSEQ multiplex PCR, and TCRdb kept only the in-frame ones, dropping some. The profile covers roughly 200,000 clones, with 85% to 90% appearing a single time and 0.95% to 1.5% taken by the ten largest. For recovered donors of Cohort 3, there were two negative PCRs, clearance, or symptom resolution. The chain uses TRBV5-1 and TRBJ2-2; D may be TRBD2 (6 bases). The sample comprised PBMCs or T cells enriched from blood (not recorded which). This receptor was identified in a man aged 25 to 45 who had recovered from COVID-19. CDR3 coding DNA: TGCGCCAGCAGCTTGGGTTTGCGGGGAGGAACCGGGGAGCTGTTTTTT. Amino acid sequence: CASSLGLRGGTGELFF.